This T cell receptor beta chain was recovered during a study of T cell responses to AZD1222 COVID-19 vaccine. Study conclusions and caveats: Dominant at 160-218 and 743-854, vaccine-associated CD4 TCRs also spanned spike. Unmutated regions of variants are reportedly targeted by nearly half of spike-specific TCRs. Spike-specific TCR breadth rose after two AZD1222 doses, and depth rose as well.

Libraries were prepared by immunoSEQ multiplex PCR; TCRdb keeps only in-frame clonotypes and omits some of them. The table lists 120,000 or so clones, around 87% of them singletons. The CDR3 totals 13 residues. Germline CDR1 is MNHEY and CDR2 is SVGAGI. Between the trimmed V and J ends, which lost 2 bases and 5 bases, there was a span of 6 bases. As for this clone: The antigen is not known.

The starting material was peripheral blood, obtained on day 0 of AZD1222 vaccination. The sequence was collected from an adult in good health. This chain connects TRBV6-5 to TRBJ2-2, with D unresolved. The CDR3: CASSYPRTGELFF. DNA of the CDR3: TGTGCCAGCAGTTACCCTCGGACCGGGGAGCTGTTTTTT.